In its sample, the clone carrying this T cell receptor (beta chain) was seen many times. The definition of stable Graves' hyperthyroidism was no ophthalmopathy progression within 18 months. The source of the sample is a study of T cells in Graves' hyperthyroidism and ophthalmopathy. TCR beta CDR3 regions were amplified from RNA transcripts. TCR CDR3 underwent first-round RT-PCR with the HTBI primer set. TCRdb independently ran MiXCR on the multiplex PCR reads; one entry per CDR3 protein. The table records some 700,000 distinct CDR3 sequences, 17% of them present only once. The V gene lost 5 bases and the J gene lost 3 bases, with 17 bases spanning the gap. This CDR3 comprises 15 residues. CDR1 is MDHEN and CDR2 is SYDVKM in the germline V gene.

The sequence came from a man aged 50-60 years with Graves' hyperthyroidism. V gene TRBV28 combines with J gene TRBJ2-7; tentatively, D is TRBD1 (6 bases). The sequencing input was blood. The CDR3 spells CASSITGRSDYEQYF. CDR3 nucleotide sequence: TGTGCCAGCAGTATAACAGGGCGCTCGGACTACGAGCAGTACTTC.